These 14 T cell receptor beta chains were sequenced from one sample in a study of cytomegalovirus exposure and HLA in healthy donors. Vbeta (60) and Jbeta (13) primers were used in the PCR. Clones were sequenced by immunoSEQ multiplex PCR, and TCRdb holds only the in-frame ones, with some missing. The table records about 82,000 clones, around 77% of them present only once. Specimen: PBMCs. These receptors were collected from a man in his fifties in good health and CMV-seronegative.

The chain couples TRBV6-5 to TRBJ1-1; perhaps TRBD1 as D (6 bases). This CDR3 is built from 15 residues. The germline CDR1 and CDR2 sequences are MNHEY and SVGAGI. The V end lost 4 bases, the J end lost 3 bases, and 15 bases lay between the germline ends. The CDR3 region is CASSFSGDMYTEAFF. CDR3 nucleotide sequence: TGTGCCAGCAGTTTCTCAGGGGACATGTACACTGAAGCTTTCTTT.

The chain carries TRBV5-4 and TRBJ2-7; 8 nucleotides agree with TRBD2. The J segment lost 4 bases and the V segment lost 4 bases, leaving 4 bases of the junction unmatched. There are 13 residues in the CDR3. Germline V CDR1 and CDR2: SGHNT, YYREEE (reference sequence). CDR3 protein: CASSTAGGYEQYF. CDR3 nucleotide sequence: TGTGCCAGCAGCACGGCGGGGGGATACGAGCAGTACTTC.

This clone was detected only a few times. The chain recombines TRBV6-5 with TRBJ2-2; perhaps TRBD1 as D (6 bases). Between the trimmed V and J ends, which lost 0 bases and 9 bases, there was a span of 11 bases. CDR1 MNHEY and CDR2 SVGAGI come from the germline V gene. The CDR3 spans 14 residues. The CDR3 nucleotides are TGTGCCAGCAGTTACTCCAGGGGACACCGGGAGCTGTTTTTT. It codes for CASSYSRGHRELFF.

This chain uses TRBV6-5 with TRBJ1-5, with unresolved D. There are 12 residues in the CDR3. The germline V and J ends were trimmed by 8 bases and 4 bases, with 9 bases remaining between them. Germline CDR1 MNHEY, CDR2 SVGAGI. The CDR3 DNA reads as TGTGCCAGCCGCGGGGTGAATCAGCCCCAGCATTTT. Translated, it gives CASRGVNQPQHF.

The genes are TRBV19 and TRBJ2-3; D perhaps matches TRBD2 (7 bases). The germline CDR1 and CDR2 sequences are LNHDA and SQIVND (reference sequence). With 9 bases removed from V and 1 base from J, the gap between germline ends came to 20 bases. The CDR3 contains 16 residues. CDR3 sequence reads: CASIPRGGPGTDTQYF. CDR3 DNA: TGTGCCAGCATCCCTAGGGGGGGGCCTGGCACAGATACGCAGTATTTT.

This clone was seen only once. V is TRBV2 and J is TRBJ2-5; D is unclear. CDR1 and CDR2 (germline): SNHLY, FYNNEI. This CDR3 has 14 residues. The V and J ends lost 3 bases and 1 base respectively, with 9 bases between them. The CDR3 protein is CASSDYGLQETQYF. The CDR3 region has the DNA TGTGCCAGCAGTGATTACGGTCTCCAAGAGACCCAGTACTTC.

This clone was seen a few times. The rearrangement links TRBV29-1 to TRBJ1-1; D ambiguous. The CDR3 length is 12 residues. V was trimmed by 6 bases and J by 8 bases, leaving 16 bases between them. Germline V gene sequence: CDR1 SQVTM, CDR2 ANQGSEA. DNA for the CDR3: TGCAGCGTCCAGGTCGGGCGGGCGGAAGCTTTCTTT. Encoded protein: CSVQVGRAEAFF.

V and J are TRBV2 and TRBJ2-1, with TRBD2 as a possible D gene (6 bases). The CDR3 extends over 11 amino acids. The germline V and J ends were trimmed by 4 bases and 9 bases, with 7 bases remaining between them. Germline loops: CDR1 SNHLY, CDR2 FYNNEI. The CDR3 region is CASSVGGEQFF. The CDR3 coding sequence is TGTGCCAGCAGTGTGGGGGGTGAGCAGTTCTTC.

CDR3 sequence (DNA): TGCGCCAGCAGCCCAACGACAGGGGGCGTCGCTGAAGCTTTCTTT. Its translation is CASSPTTGGVAEAFF. The rearrangement links TRBV5-1 to TRBJ1-1; 10 bases match TRBD1. Trimming removed 4 bases from V and 6 bases from J; junction bases left unmatched: 9. This CDR3 spans 15 amino acids. CDR1 and CDR2 from the germline V gene are SGHRS and YFSETQ.

The chain combines TRBV11-2 with TRBJ2-3, with 10 nucleotides matching TRBD2. After removal of 6 bases from V and 0 bases from J, the junction contained 6 bases not matched to a gene. This CDR3 is 16 amino acids long. Germline CDR1 is SGHAT and CDR2 is FQNNGV. The CDR3 region is CASRRIAGGSTDTQYF. The CDR3 DNA reads as TGTGCCAGCAGAAGAATAGCGGGGGGAAGCACAGATACGCAGTATTTT.

The chain joins TRBV9 to TRBJ2-1; 9 bases are a match to TRBD2. The CDR3 sequence is 16 residues long. The V gene end was trimmed by 3 bases and the J gene end by 2 bases; junction bases not matched to a gene: 6. CDR1 is SGDLS and CDR2 is YYNGEE in the germline V gene. The CDR3 nucleotides read TGTGCCAGCAGCGCTTCAGCGGGGGGCACCTACAATGAGCAGTTCTTC. Its protein product is CASSASAGGTYNEQFF. The full variable domain, with the rest looked up from reference TRBV9 and TRBJ2-1, is DSGVTQTPKHLITATGQRVTLRCSPRSGDLSVYWYQQSLDQGLQFLIQYYNGEERAKGNILERFSAQQFPDLHSELNLSSLELGDSALYFCASSASAGGTYNEQFFGPGTRLTVL.

The V call is TRBV19, the J call TRBJ2-7; 8 nucleotides align to TRBD1. This CDR3 spans 14 amino acids. Germline V gives CDR1 LNHDA, CDR2 SQIVND (reference sequence). The trim removed 3 bases at V and 3 bases at J, leaving 4 bases unmatched. This CDR3 reads CASSIGTGFYEQYF. The CDR3 DNA follows: TGTGCCAGTAGTATCGGGACAGGTTTCTACGAGCAGTACTTC.

In this sample, this clone turned up once. The V call is TRBV20-1, the J call TRBJ1-1; a possible D gene is TRBD1 (6 bases). This CDR3 is 11 amino acids long. V gave up 3 bases and J gave up 5 bases, with 7 bases separating them. Germline V gene lookup returns CDR1 DFQATT and CDR2 SNEGSKA (reference sequence). The CDR3 sequence is CSASDRTEAFF. CDR3 bases: TGCAGTGCTAGTGACAGGACTGAAGCTTTCTTT.

The chain carries TRBV7-3 and TRBJ2-1; TRBD2 matches 9 bases. Germline values: CDR1 SGHTA, CDR2 FQGTGA. J was trimmed by 5 bases and V by 5 bases; bases with no gene match: 7. The CDR3 totals 15 residues. The CDR3 sequence is CASSRGGAGNNEQFF. The CDR3 nucleotides are TGTGCCAGCAGCCGCGGGGGGGCAGGAAACAATGAGCAGTTCTTC.